This T cell receptor (beta chain) was sequenced during a study of PD-L1 blockade in urothelial cancer (TCRdb year 2017). The study in broad terms: Every patient began therapy in the mid-2010s and was given atezolizumab 1,200 mg intravenously every 3 weeks. About 90% of the 29 patients were identified as males with urothelial cancer of bladder origin, and a prior smoking history was reported by 18 of 29 patients. Patients had an ECOG performance status of 0 or 1 and had received between 0 and 3 prior chemotherapy regimens. Blood samples were analyzed at two time points: 3 weeks after treatment start (second dose) and 6 weeks after treatment start. Blood samples yielded a median of around 130,000 T cells and around 80,000 unique TCRs, with median clonality 0.080. An exploratory multi-omic analysis was conducted of the somatic, immune and clinical correlates of response to PD-L1 blockade with atezolizumab in urothelial cancer. Pretreatment tumor samples, along with matched peripheral blood collected serially before and after atezolizumab treatment, underwent TCR sequencing. Durable clinical benefit was defined as a progression-free survival longer than 6 months, and TCR features were additionally tested against progression-free survival and overall survival. In the same patients, whole exome sequencing and RNA sequencing of pretreatment tumors were performed in addition to TCR sequencing. Durable clinical benefit was achieved by nine patients but not by the remaining 20. Pretreatment blood TCR-seq was available for twenty-nine patients, at least one posttreatment blood collection was obtained for approximately 24 patients, and tumor TCR-seq was available for approximately 24 patients. Study-level results and caveats: Because of the small sample size (n ≈ 29) and the many exploratory analyses performed, the results are intended to be regarded as hypothesis-generating. Improved progression-free and overall survival was associated with having pretreatment peripheral blood TCR clonality below the median. At 3 weeks after the start of treatment, tumor-associated TCR clones in peripheral blood had expanded more in patients with durable benefit (n ≈ 22, p = 0.022).

Details on this clone: This clone's antigen is unknown. Per-base quality was not reported, and no clone a single base away is much larger than it.

Synthetic TCR analog templates were spiked into each PCR so that absolute template abundance could be estimated from read counts. The immunoSEQ assay used bias-controlled V and J gene primers to amplify TCRbeta CDR3 regions from genomic DNA. Sequencing of rearranged TCRbeta segments was done at approximately 20X coverage. In the authors' own workflow: Sequencing errors were corrected by clustering, and CDR3s were annotated against IMGT so that V, D and J genes could be assigned. Downstream analyses used only productive TCRbeta rearrangements and left out out-of-frame or stop-codon sequences. Clonality was computed as one minus Shannon entropy normalized by the log of the number of unique productive sequences. Fisher's exact test with Benjamini-Hochberg correction, using a cutoff of adjusted p below 0.01, was how clones that differed between time points or between blood and tumor were identified. TCRdb retrieved this table from immuneACCESS and kept in-frame rearrangements only. Not all clones are present; in checked studies, unresolved V genes account for under half, and no reason is known for the remainder. The V and J calls and clone size are taken from that table; D and trimming were inferred from the DNA. This sample holds approximately 86,000 clones; approximately 86% were observed only once. Approximately 6.7% of the sample comes from the top ten.

V is reduced by 5 bases and J by 5 bases, leaving a spacing of 13 bases between them. Reading the germline V gene gives CDR1 SGHTA and CDR2 FQGTGA. The CDR3 contains 14 residues, cysteine and phenylalanine counted. Only CDR3 DNA remains: 42 bases, in frame from the first base. The time point label for this specimen denotes: pretreatment peripheral blood. The cohort included 29 patients with locally advanced or metastatic urothelial carcinoma who were treated at Memorial Sloan Kettering on a trial protocol. Peripheral blood mononuclear cells were collected pretreatment and during treatment, with between 1 and 8 total time points per patient. The Qiagen DNeasy Blood extraction kit was used to purify genomic DNA from total PBMCs and tumor samples. PBMCs were collected pretreatment and during treatment, and were isolated and stored as previously described.

This sequence uses TRBV7-3 and TRBJ2-1; TRBD2 is a possible D gene, resting on 6 matching bases. This TCR derives from a man aged 40-49 years with urothelial cancer. This sample comprised PBMCs, obtained around atezolizumab (anti-PD-L1) treatment. The CDR3 region has the sequence CASSTPGLNNEQFF. The DNA sequence follows: TGTGCCAGCAGCACACCGGGACTGAACAATGAGCAGTTCTTC.